Shown below are 28 T cell receptor beta chains from a single sample sequenced in a study of blood T cells in healthy people across ages. A second PCR, run for about 7 to 11 cycles, used a sample-barcoded 5' primer plus a J-beta primer mix. TCRdb analysed the 5' RACE reads with MiXCR anew, one entry per CDR3 protein. The table shows around 1,600,000 distinct CDR3 sequences, with roughly 43% occurring only once. The specimen sequenced was blood. These receptors all stem from a woman aged 18-35 years in good health.

The rearrangement uses TRBV7-9 and TRBJ2-5, with D unclear. The J call may be faulty, since TRBJ2-7 better matches the DNA end. Germline values: CDR1 SEHNR, CDR2 FQNEAQ (reference sequence). This CDR3 has 13 amino acids. The chain's CDR3 is CASSLVVSHEQYF. The CDR3 DNA sequence: TGTGCCAGCAGCTTAGTTGTGTCCCACGAGCAGTACTTC.

The V gene is TRBV28, the J gene TRBJ2-3; 11 bases match TRBD1. The length of the CDR3 is 15 residues. With 6 bases clipped from V and 4 bases from J, the junction kept 6 bases outside the gene matches. The V gene's germline CDR1 is MDHEN and CDR2 SYDVKM. In DNA, the CDR3 is TGTGCCAGCAGGCGGACAGGGGGCGCGTCAGATACGCAGTATTTT. The encoded protein is CASRRTGGASDTQYF.

This clonotype was observed a handful of times. The chain recombines TRBV12-3 or TRBV12-4 with TRBJ2-2, with D possibly matching TRBD1 (6 bases). V was trimmed by 6 bases and J by 4 bases, leaving 15 bases between them. The CDR3 has 15 residues. The CDR3 protein is CASRGVGATTGELFF. Here the CDR3 DNA reads TGTGCCAGCAGAGGAGTGGGGGCTACCACCGGGGAGCTGTTTTTT.

The chain carries TRBV4-1 and TRBJ2-7, with D maybe TRBD1 (6 bases). Germline V gene sequence: CDR1 MGHRA, CDR2 YSYEKL. Trimming removed 0 bases at V and 7 bases at J, with 22 bases between. The CDR3 is 17 residues long. CDR3 nucleotide sequence: TGCGCCAGCAGCCAAGATATCGGACAGTTCGTGGTTGGGGAGCAGTACTTC. This encodes CASSQDIGQFVVGEQYF.

This rearrangement joins TRBV9 to TRBJ1-2; D call uncertain. Germline V CDR1 and CDR2: SGDLS, YYNGEE. There are 15 residues in the CDR3. The V end was cut by 2 bases, the J end by 1 base, with 12 bases between. DNA for the CDR3: TGTGCCAGCAGCGTCTCCACGCGATTTAACTATGGCTACACCTTC. This translates into CASSVSTRFNYGYTF.

V is TRBV7-8 and J is TRBJ2-3, with 11 bases that match TRBD2. The germline V gene encodes CDR1 SGHVS and CDR2 FQNEAQ. With V trimmed by 0 bases and J by 5 bases, 7 bases remained unmatched. CDR3 length: 17 residues. CDR3 region: CASSLAQAGLAVDTQYF. The CDR3 DNA reads TGTGCCAGCAGCTTAGCTCAAGCGGGACTAGCGGTAGATACGCAGTATTTT.

This clonotype was seen more than once but under ten times. Here the CDR3 DNA reads TGTGCCAGCAGCTTCCGACAGGCCGGCTACACCTTC. It codes for CASSFRQAGYTF. The chain joins TRBV7-2 to TRBJ1-2, with a possible D match to TRBD1 (6 bases). CDR3 length: 12 residues. Per germline, CDR1 SGHTA and CDR2 FQGNSA. Trimming left V 3 bases short and J 8 bases short, with 10 bases between.

V is TRBV7-2 and J is TRBJ1-1; 9 bases match TRBD1. The CDR3 is 15 residues long. Germline trimming cut 5 bases from V and 4 bases from J; bases unmatched to any gene: 8. Germline V lookup: CDR1 SGHTA, CDR2 FQGNSA. The CDR3 here is CASSRQGTGFTEAFF. CDR3 DNA: TGTGCCAGCAGCCGCCAAGGGACAGGGTTCACTGAAGCTTTCTTT.

The chain uses TRBV5-6 and TRBJ2-1; 9 nucleotides agree with TRBD1. The CDR3 sequence is 14 residues long. The V segment lost 7 bases and the J segment 6 bases; nucleotides outside the gene matches: 8. Germline-derived CDR1 and CDR2 are SGHDT and YYEEEE. DNA of the CDR3: TGTGCCAGCGAACCGGGACAGGGTATCAATGAGCAGTTCTTC. Protein sequence: CASEPGQGINEQFF.

The V call is TRBV6-5, the J call TRBJ1-6, with a weak D call TRBD1 (5 bases). This CDR3 has 15 residues. The V gene lost 7 bases and the J gene lost 5 bases, with 15 bases spanning the gap. Looked up from germline, CDR1 is MNHEY and CDR2 is SVGAGI. The CDR3 here is CASTDGGFNNSPLHF. In DNA form, the CDR3 reads TGTGCCAGCACGGACGGGGGTTTCAATAATTCACCCCTCCACTTT.

This clonotype was found a few times. Germline and junction disagree at one end, which may indicate a read error. V gene TRBV6-2 or TRBV6-3 combines with J gene TRBJ1-1; tentatively, D is TRBD1 (5 bases). CDR3 length: 15 residues. Germline V gene sequence: CDR1 MNHEY, CDR2 SVGEGT. The CDR3 nucleotides read TGTGCCAGCAGTTACTCGAAGGGGTTGAACACTGAGGCTTTCTTT. Translating it yields CASSYSKGLNTEAFF.

The gene calls are TRBV5-6 and TRBJ2-5; 7 nucleotides agree with TRBD2. CDR1 and CDR2 (germline): SGHDT, YYEEEE. V was clipped by 4 bases and J by 4 bases; unmatched bases: 7. This CDR3 comprises 14 residues. In DNA form, the CDR3 reads TGTGCCAGCAGCCCCAGGGTAGCGGGAGAGACCCAGTACTTC. As protein: CASSPRVAGETQYF.

The V call is TRBV9, the J call TRBJ2-4; 8 bases map to TRBD2. The assigned J gene may be wrong: the sequence end matches TRBJ2-5 better. Germline V gene lookup returns CDR1 SGDLS and CDR2 YYNGEE. This CDR3 spans 17 amino acids. The DNA of the CDR3 is TGTGCCAGCAGCGTAGGGGGGACTAGATGGCCCCAAGAGACCCAGTACTTC. Amino acid sequence: CASSVGGTRWPQETQYF.

This clonotype was counted a few times. The chain employs TRBV2 and TRBJ2-7; D gene uncertain. This CDR3 has 14 amino acids. Trimming left V 6 bases short and J 5 bases short, with 17 bases between. Germline CDR1 reads SNHLY; CDR2 reads FYNNEI. The CDR3 region has the DNA TGTGCCAGCAGCGCAGAGTCGTCCAGACACGAGCAGTACTTC. Amino acid sequence: CASSAESSRHEQYF. Variable domain in full (rest from reference TRBV2 and TRBJ2-7): EPEVTQTPSHQVTQMGQEVILRCVPISNHLYFYWYRQILGQKVEFLVSFYNNEISEKSEIFDDQFSVERPDGSNFTLKIRSTKLEDSAMYFCASSAESSRHEQYFGPGTRLTVT.

Only a few counts were recorded for this clonotype. The chain carries TRBV4-3 and TRBJ2-3, with D perhaps assigned TRBD1 or TRBD2 (5 bases each). V dropped 1 base and J dropped 0 bases, with 8 bases sitting between them. Germline V lookup: CDR1 LGHNA, CDR2 YSLEER. This CDR3 is built from 15 residues. The DNA of the CDR3 is TGCGCCAGCAGCCAAGGGGACCTCAGCACAGATACGCAGTATTTT. Protein: CASSQGDLSTDTQYF.

The V gene is TRBV20-1, the J gene TRBJ1-5; possible D gene TRBD1, 5 bases. Germline CDR1 DFQATT, CDR2 SNEGSKA (reference sequence). V shed 6 bases and J shed 5 bases, with 17 bases lying between them. There are 14 residues in the CDR3. CDR3 amino acids: CSAQYGGNDQPQHF. Here the CDR3 DNA reads TGCAGTGCACAGTATGGGGGAAACGATCAGCCCCAGCATTTT.

This clonotype was picked up a small number of times. The gene calls are TRBV30 and TRBJ1-6; 8 bases align to TRBD1. This CDR3 is built from 14 residues. The V gene's germline CDR1 is GTSNPN and CDR2 SVGIG (reference sequence). V gave up 6 bases and J gave up 10 bases; unmatched junction bases: 11. The CDR3 loop reads CACQPRQGPSPLHF. CDR3 nucleotides: TGTGCCTGCCAACCAAGACAGGGGCCATCACCCCTCCACTTT. Full variable domain (outside the CDR3, taken from reference TRBV30 and TRBJ1-6): SQTIHQWPATLVQPVGSPLSLECTVEGTSNPNLYWYRQAAGRGLQLLFYSVGIGQISSEVPQNLSASRPQDRQFILSSKKLLLSDSGFYLCACQPRQGPSPLHFGNGTRLTVT.

This clonotype has just a few counts. V usage is TRBV29-1 and J usage is TRBJ2-2; 7 nucleotides match TRBD1. The CDR3 sequence is 15 residues long. V lost 6 bases and J lost 2; bases outside the gene matches: 9. The germline gives CDR1 SQVTM, CDR2 ANQGSEA. The CDR3 DNA sequence: TGCAGCGTCCAGAGAGGGACAGTAAACACCGGGGAGCTGTTTTTT. It translates to CSVQRGTVNTGELFF.

The chain recombines TRBV9 with TRBJ2-5, with TRBD1 matching over 9 bases. This CDR3 is built from 16 residues. Trimming took 0 bases from V and 3 from J; bases not matched to a gene: 6. Germline assignment: CDR1 SGDLS and CDR2 YYNGEE. The CDR3: CASSVVGTGFKETQYF. CDR3 nucleotide sequence: TGTGCCAGCAGCGTAGTTGGGACAGGGTTTAAAGAGACCCAGTACTTC.

The chain links TRBV6-1 to TRBJ2-7; 9 nucleotides agree with TRBD1. Germline assignment: CDR1 MNHNS and CDR2 SASEGT. CDR3 length equals 15 residues. Losses at the gene ends were 1 base for V and 3 bases for J; bases not matched to a gene: 4. The CDR3 is CASSEGRGQGYEQYF. In DNA, the CDR3 is TGTGCCAGCAGTGAAGGCCGGGGACAGGGCTACGAGCAGTACTTC.

The chain combines TRBV4-1 with TRBJ1-5; D is ambiguous. V was pared by 0 bases and J by 2 bases, with 11 bases between. The CDR3 covers 16 residues. Germline lookup yields CDR1 MGHRA and CDR2 YSYEKL. The CDR3 loop is CASSQDVASGNQPQHF. The CDR3 DNA follows: TGCGCCAGCAGCCAAGATGTGGCATCTGGCAATCAGCCCCAGCATTTT.

A few counts support this clonotype. The J gene is TRBJ2-5, the V gene TRBV28; 9 bases agree with TRBD1. With the DNA end fitting TRBJ2-7 better, the J assignment may be wrong. The CDR3 contains 14 residues. Germline V gene sequence: CDR1 MDHEN, CDR2 SYDVKM. For the CDR3, the DNA is TGTGCCAGCAAGAAGGGGGACAGGGCCTACGAGCAGTACTTC. Residues: CASKKGDRAYEQYF.

This chain uses TRBV7-9 with TRBJ1-5, with 7 bases lining up with TRBD1. The germline V gene has CDR1 SEHNR and CDR2 FQNEAQ (reference sequence). The CDR3 is 15 amino acids. The ends lost 5 bases at V and 2 bases at J; junction bases unmatched: 6. The CDR3: CASSTSGQGNQPQHF. As DNA, the CDR3 is TGTGCCAGCAGCACCTCCGGACAGGGCAATCAGCCCCAGCATTTT.

The CDR3 sequence is CASSIGTAGTEAFF. In nucleotides, the CDR3 is TGTGCCAGTAGTATAGGGACCGCCGGCACTGAAGCTTTCTTT. The genes are TRBV19 and TRBJ1-1; no firm D call. CDR1 and CDR2 (germline): LNHDA, SQIVND (reference sequence). Trimming left V 1 base short and J 4 bases short, with 10 bases between. CDR3 length: 14 residues. The entire variable domain, with the rest obtained from reference TRBV19 and TRBJ1-1, is as follows: DGGITQSPKYLFRKEGQNVTLSCEQNLNHDAMYWYRQDPGQGLRLIYYSQIVNDFQKGDIAEGYSVSREKKESFPLTVTSAQKNPTAFYLCASSIGTAGTEAFFGQGTRLTVV.

The chain joins TRBV7-9 to TRBJ2-1; 9 bases are shared with TRBD1. The V and J ends lost 0 bases and 12 bases, in that order; junction bases with no gene match: 18. From germline, CDR1 is SEHNR and CDR2 FQNEAQ (reference sequence). The CDR3 consists of 18 residues. CDR3 nucleotide sequence: TGTGCCAGCAGCTTAGCTCTCGTATTGGGACAGGGAGAGGGTTGGCAGTTCTTC. Translated: CASSLALVLGQGEGWQFF.

V usage is TRBV6-5 and J usage is TRBJ2-5, with TRBD2 as a possible D gene (5 bases). The last part of the DNA fits TRBJ2-7 better; the J call may be wrong. Looked up from germline, CDR1 is MNHEY and CDR2 is SVGAGI. This CDR3 is built from 13 residues. CDR3 protein: CASSYFGGSEQYF. The CDR3 region has the DNA TGTGCCAGCAGTTACTTCGGAGGCTCCGAGCAGTACTTC.

The chain links TRBV6-6 to TRBJ1-1; the D gene is possibly TRBD1 (6 bases). The V gene lost 6 bases and the J gene lost 4 bases, with 15 bases spanning the gap. This CDR3 has 14 amino acids. Germline V lookup: CDR1 MNHNY, CDR2 SVGAGI (reference sequence). CDR3 sequence: CASRPGVFFTEAFF. The CDR3 DNA sequence: TGTGCCAGCAGGCCAGGGGTTTTTTTCACTGAAGCTTTCTTT.

The chain is built from TRBV5-8 and TRBJ2-1; D gene uncertain. V was cut by 0 bases and J by 0 bases, with 7 bases left in between. The germline V gene has CDR1 SGHTS and CDR2 YDEGEE. The CDR3 runs to 15 residues. The CDR3 coding sequence is TGTGCCAGCAGCTTGGCGGATCACTCCTACAATGAGCAGTTCTTC. This codes for CASSLADHSYNEQFF.